The rows below give T cell receptor beta chains drawn from one sample of a study of blood T cell repertoires in COVID-19. Sequencing was performed with immunoSEQ multiplex PCR; in TCRdb, only in-frame clones are kept and a portion is missing. The sample records 250,000 to 350,000 clones, around 91% being singletons. The sample consisted of peripheral blood. Every receptor here comes from a woman aged 55-69 years with acute or convalescent COVID-19. CDR3s include the opening cysteine and the closing phenylalanine or tryptophan. D genes are given only for firm matches.

>TRBD1|TRBV7-3|TRBJ1-1
CASSPYLGRGSLAEAFF
TGTGCCAGCAGCCCCTACCTCGGCAGGGGGTCGCTCGCTGAAGCTTTCTTT
>TRBD1|TRBV6-5|TRBJ2-2
CASSYSQGATGELFF
TGTGCCAGCAGTTACTCGCAGGGGGCCACCGGGGAGCTGTTTTTT
>TRBD2|TRBV19|TRBJ2-1
CASSQLAADGDEQFF
TGTGCCAGTAGTCAACTAGCGGCGGATGGCGATGAGCAGTTCTTC
>TRBD2|TRBV6-5|TRBJ2-7
CASSYSGTSGYYEQYF
TGTGCCAGCAGTTACTCAGGGACTAGCGGGTACTACGAGCAGTACTTC
>.|TRBV13|TRBJ2-4
CASSLDRPPYGIQYF
TGTGCCAGCAGCTTAGACAGACCCCCTTATGGCATTCAGTACTTC
>TRBD1|TRBV11-2|TRBJ1-2
CASSIRQGARNGYTF
TGTGCCAGCAGCATCAGACAGGGGGCGCGGAATGGCTACACCTTC
>TRBD1|TRBV6-5|TRBJ2-7
CASSYWATGAYEQYF
TGTGCCAGCAGTTACTGGGCCACAGGGGCCTACGAGCAGTACTTC
>.|TRBV7-7|TRBJ1-4
CASSPGSGTNEKLFF
TGTGCTAGCAGCCCAGGGAGCGGGACTAATGAAAAACTGTTTTTT
>TRBD1|TRBV15|TRBJ1-4
CATSSRTGSGGLFF
TGTGCCACCAGCAGTCGGACAGGATCAGGAGGACTGTTTTTT
>TRBD2|TRBV4-1|TRBJ2-4
CASSQESTSGGEAKNIQYF
TGCGCCAGCAGCCAAGAGTCGACTAGCGGGGGCGAGGCCAAAAACATTCAGTACTTC
>TRBD1|TRBV7-6|TRBJ1-3
CASSLGVTGTVSGNTIYF
TGTGCCAGCAGCTTAGGGGTGACAGGGACGGTCTCTGGAAACACCATATATTTT
>.|TRBV11-1|TRBJ2-3
CASSLWVGADTQYF
TGTGCCAGCAGCTTATGGGTCGGGGCAGATACGCAGTATTTT